Listed below are T cell receptor beta chains from one sample, sequenced in a study of CD8+ T cells in alopecia areata. Clones were sequenced by immunoSEQ multiplex PCR, and TCRdb holds only the in-frame ones, with some missing. The sample lists 150,000 or so clones, roughly three fifths occurring once. The material was CD4+ T cells sorted from blood, obtained at week 0. The receptors shown here come from a human donor with alopecia areata. Both conserved end residues are part of each CDR3. The D gene is left open where the match is weak. Not every row has a clone size; where given, it reads once, few, many or a size class.

cdr3_nt | cdr3_aa | clone_size | v_call | d_call | j_call
TGTGCCAGCAGTCCCCCCCGGGCCAGCTCTGGGGCCAACGTCCTGACTTTC | CASSPPRASSGANVLTF | . | TRBV2 | . | TRBJ2-6
TGTGCCAGCAGCCTCAGGACTAGCGGGGGTGATGAGCAGTTCTTC | CASSLRTSGGDEQFF | . | TRBV9 | TRBD2 | TRBJ2-1
TGTGCCAGCCGCCGTGAGGGGCATCAGCCCCAGCATTTT | CASRREGHQPQHF | . | TRBV19 | . | TRBJ1-5
TGTGCCAGCAGCTTACCGGGACAGGAATTCCGATATGGCTACACCTTC | CASSLPGQEFRYGYTF | . | TRBV7-2 | TRBD1 | TRBJ1-2
TGTGCCAGCAGCTCACGGGACAGCCCAGGGTACTCCTACGAGCAGTACTTC | CASSSRDSPGYSYEQYF | . | TRBV7-2 | TRBD1 | TRBJ2-7
TGCGCCAGCAGCCAAACAGGGAACGAGCAGTACTTC | CASSQTGNEQYF | . | TRBV5-1 | . | TRBJ2-7
TGTGCCTGGAGTGTATCGCTGAACACTGAAGCTTTCTTT | CAWSVSLNTEAFF | . | TRBV30 | . | TRBJ1-1
TGTGCCAGTAGTGTGACTGGGTACGAGCAGTACTTC | CASSVTGYEQYF | . | TRBV19 | . | TRBJ2-7
TGCGCCAGCAGCCCGTCGACTATCGAAAAACTGTTTTTT | CASSPSTIEKLFF | . | TRBV5-1 | . | TRBJ1-4
TGTGCCAGCAGTTTAGACAGGGGCCGCTATGGCTACACCTTC | CASSLDRGRYGYTF | . | TRBV27 | TRBD1 | TRBJ1-2
TGCGCCAGCAGCTCCGGGACAGGGGATGAAAAACTGTTTTTT | CASSSGTGDEKLFF | . | TRBV5-1 | TRBD1 | TRBJ1-4
TGTGCCTGGTTGAGACGGAGCTCTGGAAACACCATATATTTT | CAWLRRSSGNTIYF | . | TRBV30 | . | TRBJ1-3
TGTGCCAGCAGCCCAAGGACTAGCCGCGAGGGGACCCAGTACTTC | CASSPRTSREGTQYF | . | TRBV9 | TRBD2 | TRBJ2-5
TGCGCCAGCAGCTTGGACAGGGGGACAAAAACTCGACAACAAGATACGCAGTATTTT | CASSLDRGTKTRQQDTQYF | . | TRBV5-1 | TRBD1 | TRBJ2-3
TGTGCCAGCAGCTTAGTCTTGTACGAGCAGTACTTC | CASSLVLYEQYF | few | TRBV7-2 | . | TRBJ2-7
TGTGCCAGCAGTGAGACAGGGAACGGTTATGGCTACACCTTC | CASSETGNGYGYTF | . | TRBV2 | TRBD1 | TRBJ1-2
TGCAGCGTTCGGAGTAGCGGAGCGTACCAAGAGACCCAGTACTTC | CSVRSSGAYQETQYF | few | TRBV29-1 | . | TRBJ2-5
TGTGCCTGGAGCGGACGGGCCCGCTTTGGATCTGGCTACACCTTC | CAWSGRARFGSGYTF | . | TRBV30 | . | TRBJ1-2
TGCAGCGTGCATGCACAGGGGCACAACTATGGCTACACCTTC | CSVHAQGHNYGYTF | . | TRBV29-1 | TRBD1 | TRBJ1-2
TGTGCCAGCAGCCCCGGACAGCCAGCTAACTATGGCTACACCTTC | CASSPGQPANYGYTF | . | TRBV6-5 | . | TRBJ1-2
TGCAGCGTCGCCCCCAATAACTACGAGCAGTACTTC | CSVAPNNYEQYF | few | TRBV29-1 | . | TRBJ2-7
TGTGCCAGCAGATCCCGGACAGGGGGCGAGGATACGCAGTATTTT | CASRSRTGGEDTQYF | . | TRBV7-9 | TRBD1 | TRBJ2-3
TGCGCCAGCAGCCAATTATGGACCGGTAGCTCCTACGAGCAGTACTTC | CASSQLWTGSSYEQYF | once | TRBV4-3 | . | TRBJ2-7
TGTGCCTGGAGTGTACTGGGTATGACTGAAGCTTTCTTT | CAWSVLGMTEAFF | . | TRBV30 | . | TRBJ1-1
TGTGCCAGCAGTTTGGGGTCCAGCTCCTATAATTCACCCCTCCACTTT | CASSLGSSSYNSPLHF | few | TRBV6-5 | . | TRBJ1-6
TGTGCCAGCAGCTTTACAGAGAAAGGAAACACCGGGGAGCTGTTTTTT | CASSFTEKGNTGELFF | . | TRBV13 | . | TRBJ2-2
TGTGCCAGCAGCCCCGGGACAGGCTATGGCTACACCTTC | CASSPGTGYGYTF | few | TRBV13 | TRBD1 | TRBJ1-2
TGTGCCAGCACCGAAGGGGGCTACGAGCAGTACTTC | CASTEGGYEQYF | . | TRBV2 | . | TRBJ2-7
TGTGCCAGCAGCTTACAGGGATTAGATACGCAGTATTTT | CASSLQGLDTQYF | . | TRBV7-2 | . | TRBJ2-3
TGTGCCAGCAGTGAAGCCTCTTGGACAGGGGGCGCGGGTGGCTACACCTTC | CASSEASWTGGAGGYTF | . | TRBV25-1 | TRBD1 | TRBJ1-2
TGTGCCAGCAGTCCCCCGGTGCCGGGTGCCGAGCAGTACTTC | CASSPPVPGAEQYF | . | TRBV27 | . | TRBJ2-7
TGTGCCAGCAGTGGGACAGGGGGCGAGACCCAGTACTTC | CASSGTGGETQYF | few | TRBV6-5 | TRBD1 | TRBJ2-5
TGTGCCAGCAGCCAAGGCCCCGGGGATACGCAGTATTTT | CASSQGPGDTQYF | once | TRBV14 | . | TRBJ2-3
TGTGCCAGCTCCCGGCGGGGGGATGGAAATCAGCCCCAGCATTTT | CASSRRGDGNQPQHF | . | TRBV18 | . | TRBJ1-5
TGTGCCAGCAGATCAGCGGGGGGAGGGGAGACCCAGTACTTC | CASRSAGGGETQYF | once | TRBV25-1 | TRBD2 | TRBJ2-5
TGCGCCAGCAGCCAAGAGGGGCCAGGACACCCCTACGAGCAGTACTTC | CASSQEGPGHPYEQYF | . | TRBV4-1 | . | TRBJ2-7
TGTGCCAGCAGTCCGCGGACAGGGCACGGCTACACCTTC | CASSPRTGHGYTF | once | TRBV27 | TRBD1 | TRBJ1-2
TGTGCCAGCAGCCAGACAGGGGGCACGACCACAGATACGCAGTATTTT | CASSQTGGTTTDTQYF | . | TRBV7-9 | TRBD1 | TRBJ2-3
TGTGCCAGCAGCCACTCCTCAGGGGTTTCACCCCTCCACTTT | CASSHSSGVSPLHF | few | TRBV7-9 | . | TRBJ1-6
TGTGCCTGGAGTGTCTCCGGGACCATCTCTGGGGCCAACGTCCTGACTTTC | CAWSVSGTISGANVLTF | . | TRBV30 | . | TRBJ2-6
TGTGCCAGCAGTTCTGGGACAGGGAAGGAAGGGGCCAACGTCCTGACTTTC | CASSSGTGKEGANVLTF | . | TRBV27 | TRBD1 | TRBJ2-6
TGTGCCAGCAGCTTGGGACAGGGGGCCGGGGAGCTGTTTTTT | CASSLGQGAGELFF | . | TRBV5-4 | TRBD1 | TRBJ2-2
TGCAGCGTGCGGACAGGGGATAGGGGTGAGCAGTTCTTC | CSVRTGDRGEQFF | once | TRBV29-1 | TRBD1 | TRBJ2-1
TGTGCCAGCAGCGTAGGGACAGCAAAAGAGACCCAGTACTTC | CASSVGTAKETQYF | . | TRBV9 | . | TRBJ2-5
TGTGCCAGCAGCCCTAGGGACAGTTTTTTGAACACTGAAGCTTTCTTT | CASSPRDSFLNTEAFF | . | TRBV27 | TRBD1 | TRBJ1-1
TGCAGCGTTGAAGAAAGGGGGGGAGAAGCTTTCTTT | CSVEERGGEAFF | . | TRBV29-1 | . | TRBJ1-1
TGTGCCAGCAGCCCCTACCGACGACAGGGGCGGAACACTGAAGCTTTCTTT | CASSPYRRQGRNTEAFF | . | TRBV7-2 | TRBD1 | TRBJ1-1
TGTGCCATCAGGGACAGCACCGGGGAGCTGTTTTTT | CAIRDSTGELFF | . | TRBV10-3 | . | TRBJ2-2
TGTGCCAGCAGTCAGGGGGACCGTGGGTACATGAACACTGAAGCTTTCTTT | CASSQGDRGYMNTEAFF | . | TRBV7-2 | TRBD1 | TRBJ1-1
TGCGCCAGCAGCTCTATAGCGGGGGGCTCGAACACCGGGGAGCTGTTTTTT | CASSSIAGGSNTGELFF | . | TRBV5-1 | TRBD2 | TRBJ2-2
TGTGCCAGCAGCCTTTGGAGGGGACTTCTGTACTTC | CASSLWRGLLYF | . | TRBV2 | . | TRBJ2-7
TGTGCCAGCAGCCAGGCTAGCGGGGGCGCTGGAGGGGAGCTGTTTTTT | CASSQASGGAGGELFF | few | TRBV14 | TRBD2 | TRBJ2-2
TGTGCCAGCAGCTTAGATCAAATGGGGGGCTACACCTTC | CASSLDQMGGYTF | . | TRBV11-2 | . | TRBJ1-2
TGTGCCAGCAGCTTATCGGGGATCGGAGAGACCCAGTACTTC | CASSLSGIGETQYF | few | TRBV7-2 | . | TRBJ2-5
TGCAGCGTTGAAGCGACAGATAACACTGAAGCTTTCTTT | CSVEATDNTEAFF | . | TRBV29-1 | . | TRBJ1-1
TGTGCCAGCAGTTATGGGGATAATTCACCCCTCCACTTT | CASSYGDNSPLHF | once | TRBV6-6 | . | TRBJ1-6
TGTGCCACCAGCAGAGATGGGCAGGGTTTCGATACGCAGTATTTT | CATSRDGQGFDTQYF | . | TRBV15 | . | TRBJ2-3
TGTGCCAGCAGTGATCCCGGGACTCGACAGTATTTT | CASSDPGTRQYF | . | TRBV7-3 | . | TRBJ2-3
TGCAGCGTTGAAACCTCAGGGGTTGGTGGCTACACCTTC | CSVETSGVGGYTF | . | TRBV29-1 | . | TRBJ1-2